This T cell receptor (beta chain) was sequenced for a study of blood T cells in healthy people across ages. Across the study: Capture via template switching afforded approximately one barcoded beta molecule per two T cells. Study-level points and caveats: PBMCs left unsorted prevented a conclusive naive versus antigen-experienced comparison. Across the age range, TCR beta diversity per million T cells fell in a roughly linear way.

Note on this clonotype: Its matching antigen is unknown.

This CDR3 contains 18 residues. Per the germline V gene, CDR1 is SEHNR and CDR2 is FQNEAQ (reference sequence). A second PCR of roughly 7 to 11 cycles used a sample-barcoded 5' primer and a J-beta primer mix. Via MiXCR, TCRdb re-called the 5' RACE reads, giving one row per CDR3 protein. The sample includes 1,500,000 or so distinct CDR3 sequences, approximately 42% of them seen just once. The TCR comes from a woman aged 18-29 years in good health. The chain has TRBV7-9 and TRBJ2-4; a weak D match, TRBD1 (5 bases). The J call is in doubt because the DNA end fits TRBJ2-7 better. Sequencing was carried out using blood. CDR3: CASSLEFVQPARGDEQYF. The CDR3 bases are TGTGCCAGCAGCTTAGAGTTCGTCCAACCCGCTAGGGGCGACGAGCAGTACTTC.